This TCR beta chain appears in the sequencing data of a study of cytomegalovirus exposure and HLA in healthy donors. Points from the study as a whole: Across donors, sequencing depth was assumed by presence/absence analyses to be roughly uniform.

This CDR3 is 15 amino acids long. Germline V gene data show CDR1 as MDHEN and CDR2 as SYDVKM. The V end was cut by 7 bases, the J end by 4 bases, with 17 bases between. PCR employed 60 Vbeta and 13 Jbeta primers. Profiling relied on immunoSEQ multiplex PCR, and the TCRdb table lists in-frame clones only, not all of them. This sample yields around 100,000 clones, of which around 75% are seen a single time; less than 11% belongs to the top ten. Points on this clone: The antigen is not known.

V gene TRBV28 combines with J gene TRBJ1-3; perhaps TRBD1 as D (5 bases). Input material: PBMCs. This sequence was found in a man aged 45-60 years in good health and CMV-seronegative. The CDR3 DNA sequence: TGTGCCAGCACCTCCAGTCGGCAGGGCGGAAACACCATATATTTT. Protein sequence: CASTSSRQGGNTIYF.